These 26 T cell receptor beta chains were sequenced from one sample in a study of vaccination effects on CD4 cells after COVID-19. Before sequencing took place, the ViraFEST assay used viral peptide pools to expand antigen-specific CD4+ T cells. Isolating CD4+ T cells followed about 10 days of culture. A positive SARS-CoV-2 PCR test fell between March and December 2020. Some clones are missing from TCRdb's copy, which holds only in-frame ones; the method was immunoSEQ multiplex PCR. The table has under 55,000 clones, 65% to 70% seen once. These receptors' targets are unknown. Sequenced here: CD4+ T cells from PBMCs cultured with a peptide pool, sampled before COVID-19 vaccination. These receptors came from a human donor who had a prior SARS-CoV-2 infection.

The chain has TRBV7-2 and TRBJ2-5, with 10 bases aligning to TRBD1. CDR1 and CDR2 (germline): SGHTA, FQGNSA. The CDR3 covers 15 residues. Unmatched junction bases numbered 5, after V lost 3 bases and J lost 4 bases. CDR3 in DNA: TGTGCCAGCAGCTTCGCCGGGACAGGGGTAGAGACCCAGTACTTC. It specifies CASSFAGTGVETQYF.

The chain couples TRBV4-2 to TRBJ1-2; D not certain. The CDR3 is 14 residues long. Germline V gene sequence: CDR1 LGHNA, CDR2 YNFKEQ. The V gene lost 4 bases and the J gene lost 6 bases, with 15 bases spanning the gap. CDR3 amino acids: CASSRQFTGNGYTF. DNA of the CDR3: TGTGCCAGCAGCCGGCAGTTCACGGGTAATGGCTACACCTTC.

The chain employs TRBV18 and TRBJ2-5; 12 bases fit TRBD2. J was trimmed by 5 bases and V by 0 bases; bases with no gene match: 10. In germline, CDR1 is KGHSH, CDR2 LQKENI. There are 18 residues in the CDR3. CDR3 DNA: TGTGCCAGCTCACCACCGCCGGGACTAGCGGGCCCAGGGGAGACCCAGTACTTC. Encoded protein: CASSPPPGLAGPGETQYF. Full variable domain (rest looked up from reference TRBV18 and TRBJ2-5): NAGVMQNPRHLVRRRGQEARLRCSPMKGHSHVYWYRQLPEEGLKFMVYLQKENIIDESGMPKERFSAEFPKEGPSILRIQQVVRGDSAAYFCASSPPPGLAGPGETQYFGPGTRLLVL.

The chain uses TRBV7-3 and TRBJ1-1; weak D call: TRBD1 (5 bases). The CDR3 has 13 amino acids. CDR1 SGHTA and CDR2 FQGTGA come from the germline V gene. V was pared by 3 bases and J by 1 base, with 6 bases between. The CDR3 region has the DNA TGTGCCAGCAGCTTTACAGGGAACACTGAAGCTTTCTTT. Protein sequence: CASSFTGNTEAFF.

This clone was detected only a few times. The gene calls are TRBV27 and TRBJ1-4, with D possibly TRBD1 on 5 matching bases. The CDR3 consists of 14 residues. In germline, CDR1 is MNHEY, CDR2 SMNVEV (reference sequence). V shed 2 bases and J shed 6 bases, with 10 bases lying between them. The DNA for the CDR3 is TGTGCCAGCAGTTTAGCAGGGTTGGATGAAAAACTGTTTTTT. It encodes CASSLAGLDEKLFF. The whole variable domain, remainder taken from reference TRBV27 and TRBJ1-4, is EAQVTQNPRYLITVTGKKLTVTCSQNMNHEYMSWYRQDPGLGLRQIYYSMNVEVTDKGDVPEGYKVSRKEKRNFPLILESPSPNQTSLYFCASSLAGLDEKLFFGSGTQLSVL.

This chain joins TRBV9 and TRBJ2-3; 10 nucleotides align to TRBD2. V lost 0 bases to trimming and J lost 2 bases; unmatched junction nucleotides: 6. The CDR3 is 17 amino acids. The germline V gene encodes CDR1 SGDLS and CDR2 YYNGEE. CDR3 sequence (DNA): TGTGCCAGCAGCGTAGGTGCTAGCGGGGGTTACACAGATACGCAGTATTTT. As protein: CASSVGASGGYTDTQYF.

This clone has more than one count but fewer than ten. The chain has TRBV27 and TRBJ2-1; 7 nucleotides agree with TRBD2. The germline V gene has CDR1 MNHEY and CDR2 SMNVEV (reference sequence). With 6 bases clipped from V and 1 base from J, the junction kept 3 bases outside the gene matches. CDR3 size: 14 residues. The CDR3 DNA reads TGTGCCAGCAGGAGCGGGATATCCTACAATGAGCAGTTCTTC. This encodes CASRSGISYNEQFF.

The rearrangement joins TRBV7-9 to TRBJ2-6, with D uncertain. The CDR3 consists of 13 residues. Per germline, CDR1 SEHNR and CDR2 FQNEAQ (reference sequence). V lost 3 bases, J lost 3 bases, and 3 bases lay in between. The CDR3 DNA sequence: TGTGCCAGCAGCTTGATTGGGGCCAACGTCCTGACTTTC. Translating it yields CASSLIGANVLTF.

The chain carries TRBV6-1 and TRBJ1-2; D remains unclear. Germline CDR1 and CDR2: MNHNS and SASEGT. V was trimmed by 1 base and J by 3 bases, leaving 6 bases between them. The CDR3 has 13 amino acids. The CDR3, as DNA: TGTGCCAGCAGTGAAGTGCAATACTATGGCTACACCTTC. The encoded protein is CASSEVQYYGYTF.

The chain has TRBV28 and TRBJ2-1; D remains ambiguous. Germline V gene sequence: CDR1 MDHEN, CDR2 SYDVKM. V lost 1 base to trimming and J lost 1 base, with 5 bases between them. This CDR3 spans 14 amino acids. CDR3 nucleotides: TGTGCCAGCAGTTTATCGATATCCTACAATGAGCAGTTCTTC. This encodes CASSLSISYNEQFF.

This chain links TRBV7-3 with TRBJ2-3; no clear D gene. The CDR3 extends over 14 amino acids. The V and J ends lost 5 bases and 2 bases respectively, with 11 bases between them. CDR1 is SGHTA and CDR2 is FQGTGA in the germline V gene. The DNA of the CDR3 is TGTGCCAGCAGCATATCTAGGACCACAGATACGCAGTATTTT. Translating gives CASSISRTTDTQYF.

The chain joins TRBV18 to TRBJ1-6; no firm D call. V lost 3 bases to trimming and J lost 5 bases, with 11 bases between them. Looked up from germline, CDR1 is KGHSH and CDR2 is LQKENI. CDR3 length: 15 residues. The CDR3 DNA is TGTGCCAGCTCACCCAACCCCGGGAATAATTCACCCCTCCACTTT. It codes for CASSPNPGNNSPLHF.

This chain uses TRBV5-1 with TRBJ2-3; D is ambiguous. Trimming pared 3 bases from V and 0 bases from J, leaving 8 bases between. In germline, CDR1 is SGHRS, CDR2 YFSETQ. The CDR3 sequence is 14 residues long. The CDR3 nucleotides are TGCGCCAGCAGCTCTGTGGAAAGCACAGATACGCAGTATTTT. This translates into CASSSVESTDTQYF.

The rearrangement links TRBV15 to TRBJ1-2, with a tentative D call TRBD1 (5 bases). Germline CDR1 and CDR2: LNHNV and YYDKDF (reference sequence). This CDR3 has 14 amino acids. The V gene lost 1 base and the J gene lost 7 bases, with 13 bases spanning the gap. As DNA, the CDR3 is TGTGCCACCAGCAGAGGGGGCGCAGGAGGTGGCTACACCTTC. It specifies CATSRGGAGGGYTF.

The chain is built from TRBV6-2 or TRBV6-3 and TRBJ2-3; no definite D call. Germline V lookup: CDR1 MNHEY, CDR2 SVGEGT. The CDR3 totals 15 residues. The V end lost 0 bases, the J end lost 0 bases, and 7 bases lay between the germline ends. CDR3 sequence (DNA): TGTGCCAGCAGTTACTCTTACGGGAGCACAGATACGCAGTATTTT. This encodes CASSYSYGSTDTQYF.

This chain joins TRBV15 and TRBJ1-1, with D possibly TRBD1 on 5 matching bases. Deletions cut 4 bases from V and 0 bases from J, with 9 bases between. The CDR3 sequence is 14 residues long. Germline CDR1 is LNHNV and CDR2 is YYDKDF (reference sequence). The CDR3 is CATSKGLLNTEAFF. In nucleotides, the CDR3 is TGTGCCACCAGCAAGGGACTCCTGAACACTGAAGCTTTCTTT.

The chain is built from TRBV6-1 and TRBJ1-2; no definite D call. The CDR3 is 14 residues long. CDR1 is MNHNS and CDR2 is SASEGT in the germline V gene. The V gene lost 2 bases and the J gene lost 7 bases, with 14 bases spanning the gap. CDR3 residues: CASSESWERAGYTF. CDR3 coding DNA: TGTGCCAGCAGTGAATCGTGGGAAAGAGCTGGCTACACCTTC.

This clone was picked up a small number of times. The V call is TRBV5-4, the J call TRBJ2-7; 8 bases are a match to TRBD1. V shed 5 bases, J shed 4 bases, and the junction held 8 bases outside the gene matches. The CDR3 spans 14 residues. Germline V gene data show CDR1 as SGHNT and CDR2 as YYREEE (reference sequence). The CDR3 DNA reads TGTGCCAGCAGAAGAGGGACAGGAGATTACGAGCAGTACTTC. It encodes CASRRGTGDYEQYF.

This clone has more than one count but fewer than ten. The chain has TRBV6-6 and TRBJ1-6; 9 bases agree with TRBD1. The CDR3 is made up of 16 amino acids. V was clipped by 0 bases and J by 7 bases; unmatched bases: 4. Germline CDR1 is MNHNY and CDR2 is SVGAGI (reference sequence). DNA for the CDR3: TGTGCCAGCAGTTACTCGTGGACAGGGGTAAATTCACCCCTCCACTTT. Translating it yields CASSYSWTGVNSPLHF.

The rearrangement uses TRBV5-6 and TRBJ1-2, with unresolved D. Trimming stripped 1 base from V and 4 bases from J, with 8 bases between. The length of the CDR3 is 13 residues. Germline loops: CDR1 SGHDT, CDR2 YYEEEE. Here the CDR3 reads CASSLPGSYGYTF. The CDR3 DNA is TGTGCCAGCAGCTTGCCGGGTTCCTATGGCTACACCTTC.

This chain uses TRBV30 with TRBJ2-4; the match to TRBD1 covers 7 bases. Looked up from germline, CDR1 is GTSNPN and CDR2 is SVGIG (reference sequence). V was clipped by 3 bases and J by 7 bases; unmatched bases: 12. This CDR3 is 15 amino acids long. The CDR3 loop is CAWSPDGTVFNIQYF. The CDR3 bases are TGTGCCTGGAGCCCAGACGGGACAGTTTTCAACATTCAGTACTTC.

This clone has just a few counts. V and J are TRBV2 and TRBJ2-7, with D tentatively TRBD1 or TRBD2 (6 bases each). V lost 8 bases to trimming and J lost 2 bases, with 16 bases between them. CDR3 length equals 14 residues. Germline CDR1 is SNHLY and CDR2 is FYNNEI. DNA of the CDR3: TGTGCCAGCGGAGGGGGGTCGACGACCTACGAGCAGTACTTC. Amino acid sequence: CASGGGSTTYEQYF.

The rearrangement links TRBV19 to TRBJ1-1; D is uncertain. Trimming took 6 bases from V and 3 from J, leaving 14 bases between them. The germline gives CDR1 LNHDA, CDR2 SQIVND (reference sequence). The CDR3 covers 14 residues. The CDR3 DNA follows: TGTGCCAGTAGATCGAGGTTGAGCGACACTGAAGCTTTCTTT. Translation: CASRSRLSDTEAFF. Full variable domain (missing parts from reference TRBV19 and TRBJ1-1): DGGITQSPKYLFRKEGQNVTLSCEQNLNHDAMYWYRQDPGQGLRLIYYSQIVNDFQKGDIAEGYSVSREKKESFPLTVTSAQKNPTAFYLCASRSRLSDTEAFFGQGTRLTVV.

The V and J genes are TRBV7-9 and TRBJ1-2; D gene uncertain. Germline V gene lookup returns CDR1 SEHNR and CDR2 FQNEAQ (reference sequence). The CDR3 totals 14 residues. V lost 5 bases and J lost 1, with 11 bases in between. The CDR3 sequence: CASSTGSFNYGYTF. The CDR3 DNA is TGTGCCAGCAGCACCGGGAGCTTTAACTATGGCTACACCTTC.

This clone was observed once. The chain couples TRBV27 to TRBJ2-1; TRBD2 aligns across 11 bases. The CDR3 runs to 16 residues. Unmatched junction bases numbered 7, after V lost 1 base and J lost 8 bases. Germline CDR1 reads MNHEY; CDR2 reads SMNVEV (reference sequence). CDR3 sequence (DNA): TGTGCCAGCAGTTTATATCTAGCGGGAGGTCCGGATGAGCAGTTCTTC. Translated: CASSLYLAGGPDEQFF.

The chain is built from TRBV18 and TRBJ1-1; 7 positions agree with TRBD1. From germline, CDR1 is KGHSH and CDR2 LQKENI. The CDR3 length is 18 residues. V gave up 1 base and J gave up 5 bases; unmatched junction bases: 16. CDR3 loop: CASSPLRGDSLMGTEAFF. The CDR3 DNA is TGTGCCAGCTCACCACTCAGGGGGGATTCGTTGATGGGGACTGAAGCTTTCTTT.